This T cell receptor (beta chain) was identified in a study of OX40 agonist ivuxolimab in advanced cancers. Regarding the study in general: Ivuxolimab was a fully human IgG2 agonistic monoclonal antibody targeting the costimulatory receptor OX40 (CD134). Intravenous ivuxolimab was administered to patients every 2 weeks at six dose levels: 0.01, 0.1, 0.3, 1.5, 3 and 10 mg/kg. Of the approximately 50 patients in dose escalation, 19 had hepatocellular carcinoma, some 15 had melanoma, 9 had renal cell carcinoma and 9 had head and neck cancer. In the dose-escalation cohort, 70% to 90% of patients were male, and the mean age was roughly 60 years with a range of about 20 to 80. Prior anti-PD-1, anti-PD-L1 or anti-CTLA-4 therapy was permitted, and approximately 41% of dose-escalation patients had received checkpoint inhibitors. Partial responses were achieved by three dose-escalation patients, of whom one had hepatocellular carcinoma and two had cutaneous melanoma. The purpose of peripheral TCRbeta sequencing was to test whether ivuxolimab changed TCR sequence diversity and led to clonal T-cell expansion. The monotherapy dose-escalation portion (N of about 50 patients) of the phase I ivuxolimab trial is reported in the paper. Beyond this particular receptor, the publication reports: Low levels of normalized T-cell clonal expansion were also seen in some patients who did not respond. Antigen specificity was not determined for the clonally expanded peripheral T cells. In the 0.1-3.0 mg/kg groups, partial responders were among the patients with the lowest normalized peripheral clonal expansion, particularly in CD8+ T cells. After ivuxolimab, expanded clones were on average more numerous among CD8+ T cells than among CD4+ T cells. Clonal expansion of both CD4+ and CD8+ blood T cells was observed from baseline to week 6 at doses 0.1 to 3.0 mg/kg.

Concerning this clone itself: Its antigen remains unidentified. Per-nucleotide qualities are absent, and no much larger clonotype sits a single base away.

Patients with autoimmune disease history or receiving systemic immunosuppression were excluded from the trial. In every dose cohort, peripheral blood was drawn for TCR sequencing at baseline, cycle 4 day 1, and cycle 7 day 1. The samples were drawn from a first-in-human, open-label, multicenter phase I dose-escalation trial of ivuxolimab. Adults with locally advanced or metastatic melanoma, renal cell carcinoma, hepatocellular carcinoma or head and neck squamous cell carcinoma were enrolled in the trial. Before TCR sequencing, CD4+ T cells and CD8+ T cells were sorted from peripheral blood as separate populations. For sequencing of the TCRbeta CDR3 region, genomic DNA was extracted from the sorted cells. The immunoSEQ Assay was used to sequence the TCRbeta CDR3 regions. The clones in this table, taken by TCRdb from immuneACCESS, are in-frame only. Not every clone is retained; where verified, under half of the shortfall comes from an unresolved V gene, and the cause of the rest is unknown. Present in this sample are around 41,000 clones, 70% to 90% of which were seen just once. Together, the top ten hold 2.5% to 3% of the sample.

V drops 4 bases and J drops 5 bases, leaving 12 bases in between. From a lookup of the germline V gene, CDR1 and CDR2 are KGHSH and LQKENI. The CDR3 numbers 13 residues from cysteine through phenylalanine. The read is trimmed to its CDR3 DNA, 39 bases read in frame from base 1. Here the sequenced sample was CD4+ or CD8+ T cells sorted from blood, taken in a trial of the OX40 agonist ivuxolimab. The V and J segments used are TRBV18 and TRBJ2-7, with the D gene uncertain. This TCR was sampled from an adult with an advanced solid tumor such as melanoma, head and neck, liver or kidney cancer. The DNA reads TGTGCCAGCTCACTCGGACGGTGGAACGAGCAGTACTTC. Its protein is CASSLGRWNEQYF.